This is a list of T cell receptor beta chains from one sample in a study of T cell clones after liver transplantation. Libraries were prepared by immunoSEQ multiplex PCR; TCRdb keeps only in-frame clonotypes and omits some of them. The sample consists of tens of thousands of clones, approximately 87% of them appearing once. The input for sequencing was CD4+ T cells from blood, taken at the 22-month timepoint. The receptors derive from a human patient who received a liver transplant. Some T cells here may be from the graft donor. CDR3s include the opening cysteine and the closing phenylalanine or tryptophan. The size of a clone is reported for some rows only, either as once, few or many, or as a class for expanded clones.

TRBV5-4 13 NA CASSGDALDGYTF
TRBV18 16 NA CASSTTGTSGYNEQFF
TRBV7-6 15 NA CASSSTTGMNTEAFF
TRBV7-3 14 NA CASRGDRVGDTQYF
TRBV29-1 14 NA CSVVSGALYTEAFF
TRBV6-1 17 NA CASSVGSGGPGANVLTF
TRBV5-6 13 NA CASSPGGLDTQYF
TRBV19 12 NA CASSRGQGPLHF
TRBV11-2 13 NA CASSLGNYNEQFF
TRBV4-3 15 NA CASSQAGPGTDTQYF
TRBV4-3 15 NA CASSQEMGRGNEQYF
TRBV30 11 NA CAWTGNYGYTF
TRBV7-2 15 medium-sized CASSPGASRYNEQFF
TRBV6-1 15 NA CASSELGQVGEKLFF
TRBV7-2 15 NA CASSLRRVGADTQYF
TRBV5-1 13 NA CASSRPDTGELFF
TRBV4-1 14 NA CASKPTTGLYEQYF
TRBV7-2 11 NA CASSVALLQYF
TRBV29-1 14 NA CSATPQAPAYEQYF
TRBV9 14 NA CASSVLPLDYGYTF
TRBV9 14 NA CASSPSYPTDTQYF
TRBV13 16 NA CASSPRGRGVDNEQFF
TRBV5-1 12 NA CASSLDDYGYTF